These T cell receptor beta chains were read from a single sample in a study of cytomegalovirus exposure and HLA in healthy donors. Clones were read by immunoSEQ multiplex PCR, and TCRdb kept only the in-frame ones, dropping some. The sample contains 95,000 to 100,000 clones, 65% to 85% of which appear only once. Material for sequencing was PBMCs. The receptors shown here come from a woman aged 40 to 49 in good health and CMV-seronegative. Each CDR3 is given with its conserved first and last residue.

CASSLVTTARGYEQYF,TRBV11-3
CASSLVQGSTEAFF,TRBV5-1
CASSEWGVNNSPLHF,TRBV2
CSANEGNTEAFF,TRBV29-1
CAMATGGASEQFF,TRBV10-3
CASTIQGGSPLHF,TRBV28
CTSSQGIPPSSGRHNPPPYEQYF,TRBV1
CASSFSANTGELFF,TRBV7-2
CASPGYRQRRDIQYF,TRBV5-6
CAWLKGGAGELFF,TRBV30
CASSYLPGNQETQYF,TRBV6-5
CASSPGTGMVEYF,TRBV19
CASSGVWGGASDGYTF,TRBV5-6
CASSLGPRSSYEQYF,TRBV5-1
CSAVQGNIQYF,TRBV29-1
CASSQLQGPEQYF,TRBV4-2